Sequencing of this T cell receptor beta chain was carried out in a study of blood T cell repertoires in COVID-19. At the level of the study: Samples of COVID-19 (acute and convalescent) were obtained from the United States, Italy and Spain.

In the original processing: Reference gene primer amplification in the assay estimated nucleated cell counts. Sequencing used immunoSEQ multiplex PCR; TCRdb keeps in-frame clones, though not all of them. The DNA was the basis for D and trimming; V, J and clone size are from that table. The table includes under 200,000 clones, roughly 84% detected once. J was trimmed by 10 bases and V by 3 bases; bases with no gene match: 8. The CDR3 sequence is 16 residues long. The germline CDR1 and CDR2 sequences are SGHNT and YYREEE (reference sequence). This clone came up a few times. The TCR originated in a woman aged 25-40 years who had been exposed to COVID-19. Sequencing input: PBMCs or T cells enriched from blood (not recorded which). The chain couples TRBV5-4 to TRBJ1-6; 12 nucleotides agree with TRBD1. The CDR3 DNA reads TGTGCCAGCAGCTCCGGGACAGGGGGCCTTTCATCACCCCTCCACTTT. This codes for CASSSGTGGLSSPLHF.